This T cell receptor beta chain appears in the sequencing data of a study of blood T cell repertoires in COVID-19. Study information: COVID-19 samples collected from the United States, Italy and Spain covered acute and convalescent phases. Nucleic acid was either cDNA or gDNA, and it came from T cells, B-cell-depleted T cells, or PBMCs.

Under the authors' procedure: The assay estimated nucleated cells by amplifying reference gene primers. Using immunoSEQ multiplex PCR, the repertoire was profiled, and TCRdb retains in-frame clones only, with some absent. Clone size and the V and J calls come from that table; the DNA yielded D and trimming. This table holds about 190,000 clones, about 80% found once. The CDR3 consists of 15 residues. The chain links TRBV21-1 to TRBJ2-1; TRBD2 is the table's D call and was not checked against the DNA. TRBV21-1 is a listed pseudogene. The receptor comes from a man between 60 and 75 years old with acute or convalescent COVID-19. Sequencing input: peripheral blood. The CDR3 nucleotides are TGTGCCAGCAGCCCCACTAGCGGGGGTTTGTATGAGCAGTTCTTC. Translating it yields CASSPTSGGLYEQFF.